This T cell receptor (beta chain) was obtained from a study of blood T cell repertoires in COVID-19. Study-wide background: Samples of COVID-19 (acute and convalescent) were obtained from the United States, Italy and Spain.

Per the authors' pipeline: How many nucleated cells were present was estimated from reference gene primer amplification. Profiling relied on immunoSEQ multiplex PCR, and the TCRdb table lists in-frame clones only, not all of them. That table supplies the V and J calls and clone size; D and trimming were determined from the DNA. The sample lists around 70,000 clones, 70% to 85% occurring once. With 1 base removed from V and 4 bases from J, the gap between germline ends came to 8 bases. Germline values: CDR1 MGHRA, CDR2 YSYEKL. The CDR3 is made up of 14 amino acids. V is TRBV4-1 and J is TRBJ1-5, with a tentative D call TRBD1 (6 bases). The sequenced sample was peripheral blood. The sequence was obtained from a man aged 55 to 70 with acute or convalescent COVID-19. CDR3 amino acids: CASSQAQGNQPQHF. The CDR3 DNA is TGCGCCAGCAGCCAAGCCCAGGGGAATCAGCCCCAGCATTTT.